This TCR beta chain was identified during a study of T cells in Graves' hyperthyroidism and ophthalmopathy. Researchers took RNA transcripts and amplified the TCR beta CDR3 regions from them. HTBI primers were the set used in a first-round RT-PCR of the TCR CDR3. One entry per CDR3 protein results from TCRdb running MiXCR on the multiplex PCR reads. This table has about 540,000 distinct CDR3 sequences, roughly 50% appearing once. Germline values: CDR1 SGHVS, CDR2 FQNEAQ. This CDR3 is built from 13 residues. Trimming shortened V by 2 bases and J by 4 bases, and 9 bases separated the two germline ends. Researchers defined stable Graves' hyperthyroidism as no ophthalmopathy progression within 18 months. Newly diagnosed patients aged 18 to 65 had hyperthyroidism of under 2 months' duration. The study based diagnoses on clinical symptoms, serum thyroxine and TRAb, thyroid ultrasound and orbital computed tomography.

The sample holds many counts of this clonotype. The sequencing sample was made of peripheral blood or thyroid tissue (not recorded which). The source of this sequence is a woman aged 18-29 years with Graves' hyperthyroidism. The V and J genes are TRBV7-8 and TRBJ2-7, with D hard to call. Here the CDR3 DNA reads TGTGCCAGCAGCTTACAACTGCTGTACGAGCAGTACTTC. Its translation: CASSLQLLYEQYF. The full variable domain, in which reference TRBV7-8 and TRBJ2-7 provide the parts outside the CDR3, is GAGVSQSPRYKVAKRGQDVALRCDPISGHVSLFWYQQALGQGPEFLTYFQNEAQLDKSGLPSDRFFAERPEGSVSTLKIQRTQQEDSAVYLCASSLQLLYEQYFGPGTRLTVT.